These T cell receptor beta chains were read from a single sample in a study of regulatory T cells in long-lasting Graves disease. Via MiXCR, TCRdb re-called the multiplex PCR reads, giving one row per CDR3 protein. The data hold roughly 490,000 distinct CDR3 sequences, with less than 25% observed a single time. The specimen comprised peripheral blood mononuclear cells (PBMCs), sampled when the disease was refractory, from a patient treated with antithyroid drugs. All receptors come from a female donor with Graves disease. CDR3s include the opening cysteine and the closing phenylalanine or tryptophan.

v_call: TRBV14; cdr3_aa: CASSQPSWGGEAFF
v_call: TRBV20-1; cdr3_aa: CSASRLAGSSYEQYF
v_call: TRBV19; cdr3_aa: CASSAGTGVIGELFF
v_call: TRBV6-1; cdr3_aa: CASTRDSWMDQPQHF
v_call: TRBV5-1; cdr3_aa: CASSLAWGRDTEAFF
v_call: TRBV28; cdr3_aa: CASSLLGELATRNTGELFF
v_call: TRBV6-5; cdr3_aa: CASSYGTGGQPQHF
v_call: TRBV20-1; cdr3_aa: CSARTSRETQYF
v_call: TRBV27; cdr3_aa: CASLERGDQLNTEAFF
v_call: TRBV28; cdr3_aa: CASRAGTGNMYGYTF
v_call: TRBV12-3/TRBV12-4; cdr3_aa: CASNSGQWTGELFF
v_call: TRBV9; cdr3_aa: CASSPRDRGTQYF
v_call: TRBV7-2; cdr3_aa: CASSSSGSSYEQYF
v_call: TRBV20-1; cdr3_aa: CSAKNLPGSWEQFF
v_call: TRBV6-2/TRBV6-3; cdr3_aa: CASMGAEHQPQHF
v_call: TRBV6-5; cdr3_aa: CASRTRQGRANYGYTF
v_call: TRBV2; cdr3_aa: CASSEADTSLSYEQYF
v_call: TRBV20-1; cdr3_aa: CSASSAGDEQYF
v_call: TRBV28; cdr3_aa: CASSLGTGPPYEQYF
v_call: TRBV6-1; cdr3_aa: CASSEYDRAEETQYF
v_call: TRBV30; cdr3_aa: CAWTLQGRDLLFF
v_call: TRBV7-2; cdr3_aa: CASSHPGGGGSSSRGNEQFF
v_call: TRBV2; cdr3_aa: CASSESRGAEAFF